The 16 T cell receptor beta chains presented below share a single source sample, sequenced in a study of graft-versus-host responses after intestinal transplantation. The repertoire was sequenced with immunoSEQ multiplex PCR; TCRdb's copy has only in-frame clones and lacks some. The data contain about 98,000 clones, 86% of them singletons. This sample comprised PBMCs, obtained 255 days after intestinal transplant. These receptors all come from a human patient who received an intestinal transplant, so some T cells may come from the graft donor.

This clone was seen more than once but under ten times. The chain carries TRBV15 and TRBJ1-4; D unclear. Germline CDR1 LNHNV, CDR2 YYDKDF (reference sequence). This CDR3 has 14 residues. V was trimmed by 1 base and J by 6 bases, leaving 9 bases between them. The CDR3, as DNA: TGTGCCACCAGCAGAGGGGCCCCCGATGAAAAACTGTTTTTT. Translating gives CATSRGAPDEKLFF.

This clone came up a few times. CDR3 loop: CASSLVSGGTDTQYF. The CDR3 bases are TGTGCCAGCAGCTTAGTTAGCGGGGGAACAGATACGCAGTATTTT. The chain joins TRBV7-9 to TRBJ2-3; 9 bases match TRBD2. The junction had 2 bases not matched to a gene; V was cut back by 1 base and J by 3 bases. The CDR3 has 15 residues. Per germline, CDR1 SEHNR and CDR2 FQNEAQ (reference sequence).

The chain uses TRBV6-5 and TRBJ2-2; D unresolved. Trimming stripped 2 bases from V and 2 bases from J, with 6 bases between. CDR1 is MNHEY and CDR2 is SVGAGI in the germline V gene. There are 14 residues in the CDR3. The CDR3 loop is CASSYGLNTGELFF. The CDR3 nucleotides are TGTGCCAGCAGTTACGGCCTAAACACCGGGGAGCTGTTTTTT.

The chain combines TRBV5-1 with TRBJ2-3; D is undetermined. Germline V gives CDR1 SGHRS, CDR2 YFSETQ. Trimming took 1 base from V and 4 from J, leaving 10 bases between them. This CDR3 comprises 14 residues. CDR3 DNA sequence: TGCGCCAGCAGCTTGCATGGTAGCCCAGATACGCAGTATTTT. It yields the protein CASSLHGSPDTQYF.

The chain employs TRBV10-3 and TRBJ2-5; 7 bases fit TRBD2. Germline loops: CDR1 ENHRY, CDR2 SYGVKD. The V and J ends lost 0 bases and 5 bases, in that order; junction bases with no gene match: 3. The CDR3 is 14 residues long. The DNA for the CDR3 is TGTGCCATCAGTGAGTCGCTGGGAGGGGAGACCCAGTACTTC. As protein: CAISESLGGETQYF.

The CDR3 here is CASSMDSYYGDTQYF. CDR3 in DNA: TGTGCCAGTAGTATGGACAGTTATTATGGAGATACGCAGTATTTT. The chain carries TRBV19 and TRBJ2-3, with a possible D match to TRBD1 (6 bases). The germline gives CDR1 LNHDA, CDR2 SQIVND (reference sequence). This CDR3 has 15 residues. Trimming removed 3 bases at V and 5 bases at J, with 15 bases between.

J is TRBJ1-5 and V is TRBV4-1; D is uncertain. This CDR3 comprises 18 residues. CDR1 and CDR2 from the germline V gene are MGHRA and YSYEKL. The germline V and J ends were trimmed by 3 bases and 0 bases, with 18 bases remaining between them. CDR3 DNA: TGCGCCAGCAGCCAGAAGATGGGGAGGGAGCCTAGCAATCAGCCCCAGCATTTT. Translation: CASSQKMGREPSNQPQHF.

The V gene is TRBV4-1, the J gene TRBJ2-3; D call uncertain. Germline V lookup: CDR1 MGHRA, CDR2 YSYEKL. The CDR3 is 13 residues long. V dropped 1 base and J dropped 9 bases, with 11 bases sitting between them. This chain's CDR3 is CASSQVTTDTQYF. The CDR3 DNA reads as TGCGCCAGCAGCCAAGTAACGACCGACACGCAGTATTTT.

The CDR3 protein is CASSSGTGKDGYTF. The CDR3 DNA reads TGCGCCAGCAGCTCGGGGACTGGGAAAGATGGCTACACCTTC. The chain recombines TRBV5-1 with TRBJ1-2; TRBD1 is a possible D gene (5 bases). The CDR3 has 14 residues. Germline CDR1 is SGHRS and CDR2 is YFSETQ. Trimming cost V 3 bases and J 6 bases, with 15 bases left between them. The variable domain in full, completed from reference TRBV5-1 and TRBJ1-2, reads KAGVTQTPRYLIKTRGQQVTLSCSPISGHRSVSWYQQTPGQGLQFLFEYFSETQRNKGNFPGRFSGRQFSNSRSEMNVSTLELGDSALYLCASSSGTGKDGYTFGSGTRLTVV.

V is TRBV19 and J is TRBJ1-1; 7 bases are shared with TRBD1. Germline V CDR1 and CDR2: LNHDA, SQIVND (reference sequence). Losses at the gene ends were 5 bases for V and 1 base for J; bases not matched to a gene: 4. The CDR3 loop spans 14 amino acids. In DNA, the CDR3 is TGTGCCAGTAGTGTACAGGGGCCGAACACTGAAGCTTTCTTT. Encoded protein: CASSVQGPNTEAFF.

This clone is a singleton in its sample. The chain is built from TRBV5-4 and TRBJ2-5; the match to TRBD2 covers 9 bases. The CDR3 length is 15 residues. Germline V lookup: CDR1 SGHNT, CDR2 YYREEE (reference sequence). V was pared by 1 base and J by 1 base, with 2 bases of the junction left unmatched. The CDR3 region is CASSLQAGGQETQYF. CDR3 coding DNA: TGTGCCAGCAGCTTGCAAGCGGGGGGCCAAGAGACCCAGTACTTC.

This sequence joins TRBV5-1 and TRBJ1-1, with TRBD1 matching 8 bases. V lost 1 base and J lost 3; bases outside the gene matches: 5. This CDR3 spans 15 amino acids. Germline CDR1 SGHRS, CDR2 YFSETQ. CDR3 amino acids: CASSLYKDRDTEAFF. In DNA form, the CDR3 reads TGCGCCAGCAGCTTGTATAAGGACAGGGACACTGAAGCTTTCTTT.

The chain combines TRBV5-1 with TRBJ1-1; D unclear. Trimming took 4 bases from V and 4 from J, leaving 14 bases between them. Germline assignment: CDR1 SGHRS and CDR2 YFSETQ. The length of the CDR3 is 14 residues. The CDR3 loop reads CASSLATRGTEAFF. In DNA, the CDR3 is TGCGCCAGCAGCCTGGCAACAAGAGGCACTGAAGCTTTCTTT.

The chain is built from TRBV29-1 and TRBJ2-1; 16 bases map to TRBD2. The CDR3 loop spans 14 amino acids. Germline CDR1 is SQVTM and CDR2 is ANQGSEA. The trim removed 6 bases at V and 6 bases at J, leaving 2 bases unmatched. CDR3 coding DNA: TGCAGCGTGGGACTAGCGGGAGGGCTCAATGAGCAGTTCTTC. Its translation is CSVGLAGGLNEQFF.

The chain recombines TRBV28 with TRBJ1-2; a possible D gene is TRBD1 (5 bases). Between the trimmed V and J ends, which lost 7 bases and 0 bases, there was a span of 9 bases. This CDR3 has 13 residues. Germline loops: CDR1 MDHEN, CDR2 SYDVKM. The CDR3 DNA reads TGTGCCAGCAATCCAGGGTCTAACTATGGCTACACCTTC. Translating it yields CASNPGSNYGYTF.

The V call is TRBV11-2, the J call TRBJ2-5; D gene unclear. This CDR3 has 16 amino acids. Germline assignment: CDR1 SGHAT and CDR2 FQNNGV. V was clipped by 0 bases and J by 0 bases, with 11 bases between them. CDR3 in amino acids: CASSLDGFEDQETQYF. CDR3 nucleotide sequence: TGTGCCAGCAGCTTAGACGGGTTTGAGGACCAAGAGACCCAGTACTTC. The full variable domain, in which reference TRBV11-2 and TRBJ2-5 provide the parts outside the CDR3, is EAGVAQSPRYKIIEKRQSVAFWCNPISGHATLYWYQQILGQGPKLLIQFQNNGVVDDSQLPKDRFSAERLKGVDSTLKIQPAKLEDSAVYLCASSLDGFEDQETQYFGPGTRLLVL.